This passage covers 4 T cell receptor beta chains from one sample sequenced in a study of OX40 agonist ivuxolimab in advanced cancers. Only in-frame clones appear in the TCRdb table, and some are missing; sequencing was by immunoSEQ multiplex PCR. The sample shows about 73,000 clones, about 90% of them seen only once. This specimen consisted of CD4+ or CD8+ T cells sorted from blood, obtained in a trial of the OX40 agonist ivuxolimab. These receptors came from an adult with an advanced solid tumor such as melanoma, head and neck, liver or kidney cancer.

Of note for this clone: The sample has other DNA sequences that encode this CDR3 too. The V and J genes are TRBV9 and TRBJ2-3; no reliable D call. Germline V lookup: CDR1 SGDLS, CDR2 YYNGEE. The CDR3 length is 13 residues. The V end was cut by 0 bases, the J end by 3 bases, with 5 bases between. The CDR3 DNA reads as TGTGCCAGCAGCGTAGAAGTTACAGATACGCAGTATTTT. It translates to CASSVEVTDTQYF.

The V and J genes are TRBV27 and TRBJ2-3; 13 bases are shared with TRBD2. CDR1 and CDR2 (germline): MNHEY, SMNVEV (reference sequence). There are 15 residues in the CDR3. With 6 bases clipped from V and 4 bases from J, the junction kept 4 bases outside the gene matches. The CDR3 DNA reads TGTGCCAGCAGGGTACTAGCGGGAGGGGCAGATACGCAGTATTTT. It translates to CASRVLAGGADTQYF.

This clone was seen once. The gene calls are TRBV2 and TRBJ1-4; maybe TRBD1 (5 bases). The CDR3 extends over 14 amino acids. The germline V gene has CDR1 SNHLY and CDR2 FYNNEI. V was shortened by 5 bases and J by 5 bases, with 12 bases between the two germline ends. As DNA, the CDR3 is TGTGCCAGCAGTTCCGGGACGAACAATGAAAAACTGTTTTTT. Protein: CASSSGTNNEKLFF.

The chain links TRBV7-9 to TRBJ1-1; the match to TRBD1 covers 9 bases. This CDR3 has 15 amino acids. Germline CDR1 reads SEHNR; CDR2 reads FQNEAQ (reference sequence). Unmatched junction bases numbered 7, after V lost 1 base and J lost 7 bases. As DNA, the CDR3 is TGTGCCAGCAGCTTAGTGACAGGGGGTGAGAATGAAGCTTTCTTT. Protein product: CASSLVTGGENEAFF.